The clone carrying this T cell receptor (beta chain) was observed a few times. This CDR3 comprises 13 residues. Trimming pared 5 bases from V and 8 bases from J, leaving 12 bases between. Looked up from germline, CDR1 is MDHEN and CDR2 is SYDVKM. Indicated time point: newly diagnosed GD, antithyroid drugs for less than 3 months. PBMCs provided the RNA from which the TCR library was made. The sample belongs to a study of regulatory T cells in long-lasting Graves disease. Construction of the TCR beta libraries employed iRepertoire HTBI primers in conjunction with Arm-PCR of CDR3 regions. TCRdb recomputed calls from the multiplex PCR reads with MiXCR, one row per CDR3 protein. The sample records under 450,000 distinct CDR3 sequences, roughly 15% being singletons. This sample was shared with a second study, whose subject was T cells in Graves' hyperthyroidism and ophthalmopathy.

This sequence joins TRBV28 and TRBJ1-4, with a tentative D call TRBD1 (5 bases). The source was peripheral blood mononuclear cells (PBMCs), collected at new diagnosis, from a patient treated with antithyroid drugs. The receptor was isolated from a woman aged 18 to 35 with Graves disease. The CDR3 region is CASSLGQVEKLFF. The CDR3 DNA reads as TGTGCCAGCAGTCTAGGACAAGTCGAAAAACTGTTTTTT.